This passage covers 20 T cell receptor beta chains from one sample sequenced in a study of shared clonotypes between healthy human individuals. The repertoire was sequenced with immunoSEQ multiplex PCR; TCRdb's copy has only in-frame clones and lacks some. This sample has millions of clones, with more than 85% found just once. The naive CD8 population came from CD45RO-negative cells selected for CCR7, without terminally differentiated effector memory CD45RA+ cells. What was sequenced was naive CD8+ T cells from PBMCs. All receptors come from a man younger than 35 in good health. Some clones in this sample may be carry-over from other donors' samples.

The chain is built from TRBV4-1 and TRBJ1-3, with 7 bases identical to TRBD1. Germline loops: CDR1 MGHRA, CDR2 YSYEKL. J gave up 0 bases and V 5 bases, and 4 bases lay outside the gene matches. CDR3 size: 15 residues. The CDR3 coding sequence is TGCGCCAGCAGCTATACAGGGGACTCTGGAAACACCATATATTTT. It codes for CASSYTGDSGNTIYF.

This clone was counted only a few times. Other DNA variants within this sample encode the same CDR3. This chain uses TRBV7-3 with TRBJ1-1, with D tentatively TRBD1 (5 bases). V was cut by 3 bases and J by 1 base, with 6 bases left in between. CDR3 size: 13 residues. Per the germline V gene, CDR1 is SGHTA and CDR2 is FQGTGA. The chain's CDR3 is CASSLTANTEAFF. The CDR3 DNA reads TGTGCCAGCAGCTTGACAGCGAACACTGAAGCTTTCTTT. Variable domain in full (rest from reference TRBV7-3 and TRBJ1-1): GAGVSQTPSNKVTEKGKYVELRCDPISGHTALYWYRQSLGQGPEFLIYFQGTGAADDSGLPNDRFFAVRPEGSVSTLKIQRTERGDSAVYLCASSLTANTEAFFGQGTRLTVV.

This clone was picked up a small number of times. The V call is TRBV27, the J call TRBJ2-7; unclear D gene. This CDR3 is 14 amino acids long. Germline values: CDR1 MNHEY, CDR2 SMNVEV (reference sequence). Trimming stripped 4 bases from V and 3 bases from J, with 13 bases between. The CDR3 region has the DNA TGTGCCAGCAGTTCCTTACTCGGGCTCTACGAGCAGTACTTC. Its translation: CASSSLLGLYEQYF.

This chain links TRBV21-1 with TRBJ2-7. TRBV21-1 represents a pseudogene. The CDR3 runs to 14 residues. CDR3 sequence reads: CASSKAKNSYEQYF. CDR3 DNA: TGTGCCAGCAGCAAAGCTAAGAACTCCTACGAGCAGTACTTC.

The rearrangement uses TRBV14 and TRBJ2-1; D is possibly TRBD2 (5 bases). The germline V and J ends were trimmed by 3 bases and 0 bases, with 12 bases remaining between them. Per germline, CDR1 SGHDN and CDR2 FVKESK. This CDR3 spans 16 amino acids. In DNA form, the CDR3 reads TGTGCCAGCAGCCAGGACTCTAGCTTCTCCTACAATGAGCAGTTCTTC. It is translated as CASSQDSSFSYNEQFF.

The chain combines TRBV2 with TRBJ2-7; the match to TRBD1 covers 10 bases. V shed 6 bases, J shed 2 bases, and the junction held 7 bases outside the gene matches. Germline assignment: CDR1 SNHLY and CDR2 FYNNEI. The CDR3 is 15 amino acids. The CDR3 reads CASRGRQGATYEQYF. The CDR3 nucleotides read TGTGCCAGCAGGGGACGACAGGGGGCGACCTACGAGCAGTACTTC. The full variable domain, with the rest looked up from reference TRBV2 and TRBJ2-7, is EPEVTQTPSHQVTQMGQEVILRCVPISNHLYFYWYRQILGQKVEFLVSFYNNEISEKSEIFDDQFSVERPDGSNFTLKIRSTKLEDSAMYFCASRGRQGATYEQYFGPGTRLTVT.

V and J are TRBV5-5 and TRBJ2-7; D remains unclear. Germline CDR1 reads SGHKS; CDR2 reads YYEKEE (reference sequence). The length of the CDR3 is 13 residues. V lost 1 base, J lost 0 bases, and 5 bases lay in between. The CDR3 reads CASSLWVSYEQYF. CDR3 in DNA: TGTGCCAGCAGCTTGTGGGTCTCCTACGAGCAGTACTTC. The full variable domain, with the rest looked up from reference TRBV5-5 and TRBJ2-7, is DAGVTQSPTHLIKTRGQQVTLRCSPISGHKSVSWYQQVLGQGPQFIFQYYEKEERGRGNFPDRFSARQFPNYSSELNVNALLLGDSALYLCASSLWVSYEQYFGPGTRLTVT.

The chain carries TRBV27 and TRBJ2-5; the D call may be TRBD1 or TRBD2 (5 bases each). Trimming removed 5 bases from V and 4 bases from J, with 26 bases in between. The CDR3 is 18 amino acids. Germline values: CDR1 MNHEY, CDR2 SMNVEV (reference sequence). The DNA of the CDR3 is TGTGCCAGCAGTCTAACCAAGAGTCTAACGGGGCATCCAGAGACCCAGTACTTC. Protein: CASSLTKSLTGHPETQYF.

The rearrangement uses TRBV7-3 and TRBJ1-1; possibly TRBD1 for D (5 bases). The CDR3 totals 15 residues. The V and J ends lost 5 bases and 4 bases respectively, with 17 bases between them. The germline V gene encodes CDR1 SGHTA and CDR2 FQGTGA. CDR3 protein: CASSPGTGLGTEAFF. DNA of the CDR3: TGTGCCAGCAGCCCGGGGACGGGCTTGGGCACTGAAGCTTTCTTT.

This chain connects TRBV27 to TRBJ2-5, with TRBD2 as a possible D gene (6 bases). There are 14 residues in the CDR3. The germline gives CDR1 MNHEY, CDR2 SMNVEV (reference sequence). The V gene lost 2 bases and the J gene lost 4 bases, with 11 bases spanning the gap. The chain's CDR3 is CASSLVPAGETQYF. The CDR3 region has the DNA TGTGCCAGCAGTTTAGTTCCAGCGGGAGAGACCCAGTACTTC.

The chain is built from TRBV5-8 and TRBJ1-2; TRBD1 matches 7 bases. There are 18 residues in the CDR3. V was pared by 0 bases and J by 5 bases, with 16 bases of the junction left unmatched. Germline CDR1 is SGHTS and CDR2 is YDEGEE. The CDR3: CASSLGDRERTARYGYTF. CDR3 coding DNA: TGTGCCAGCAGCTTGGGTGACAGGGAGAGAACGGCCCGATATGGCTACACCTTC.

This clone has just a few counts. At the DNA level, this CDR3 is encoded by other sequences in the same sample as well. The rearrangement uses TRBV28 and TRBJ1-2, with 7 bases matching TRBD1. V lost 6 bases and J lost 4; bases outside the gene matches: 2. The CDR3 totals 12 residues. Looked up from germline, CDR1 is MDHEN and CDR2 is SYDVKM. CDR3 residues: CASSSGGYGYTF. The CDR3 coding sequence is TGTGCCAGCAGCTCAGGGGGCTATGGCTACACCTTC.

This clone was counted a few times. This CDR3 is also generated by other DNA sequences in the sample. The rearrangement links TRBV28 to TRBJ2-3, with no clear D. CDR1 and CDR2 (germline): MDHEN, SYDVKM. Deletions cut 2 bases from V and 6 bases from J, with 3 bases between. The CDR3 has 11 residues. The CDR3 region has the DNA TGTGCCAGCAGTTTAGGGGATACGCAGTATTTT. Amino acids: CASSLGDTQYF.

The genes are TRBV7-8 and TRBJ2-7; 7 bases agree with TRBD1. The germline V gene encodes CDR1 SGHVS and CDR2 FQNEAQ. The CDR3 is made up of 16 amino acids. V gave up 1 base and J gave up 2 bases; unmatched junction bases: 8. The CDR3 DNA reads as TGTGCCAGCAGCTTAGTTCAGGGGGAGAGCCCCTACGAGCAGTACTTC. This codes for CASSLVQGESPYEQYF.

This chain links TRBV11-2 with TRBJ2-2; D is perhaps TRBD1 or TRBD2 (6 bases each). The germline CDR1 and CDR2 sequences are SGHAT and FQNNGV. Trimming took off 10 bases at V and 4 bases at J, with 16 bases between the two ends. There are 14 residues in the CDR3. This chain's CDR3 is CATYRGLVTGELFF. In DNA, the CDR3 is TGTGCCACCTATCGGGGGCTAGTCACCGGGGAGCTGTTTTTT.

The J gene is TRBJ2-3, the V gene TRBV27, with no clear D. The CDR3 runs 13 residues. CDR1 and CDR2 (germline): MNHEY, SMNVEV (reference sequence). V was clipped by 6 bases and J by 9 bases, with 16 bases between them. The CDR3, as DNA: TGTGCCAGCAGCCCCACTGGGGTGGACACGCAGTATTTT. Protein: CASSPTGVDTQYF.

This clone was observed once. This rearrangement joins TRBV27 to TRBJ2-5, with a possible D match to TRBD2 (7 bases). CDR1 is MNHEY and CDR2 is SMNVEV in the germline V gene (reference sequence). This CDR3 spans 14 amino acids. The V and J ends lost 6 bases and 1 base respectively, with 12 bases between them. CDR3 residues: CASRGGLFQETQYF. The CDR3 DNA follows: TGTGCCAGCAGGGGGGGGCTGTTCCAAGAGACCCAGTACTTC.

The rearrangement uses TRBV7-6 and TRBJ2-7; TRBD2 agrees at 9 bases. V gave up 1 base and J gave up 5 bases; unmatched junction bases: 6. Germline loops: CDR1 SGHVS, CDR2 FNYEAQ. The CDR3 is made up of 15 amino acids. The CDR3 here is CASSLEAGGQNEQYF. The CDR3 region has the DNA TGTGCCAGCAGCTTAGAAGCGGGAGGCCAGAACGAGCAGTACTTC.

This clone was counted once. CDR3 residues: CASNDRDRGLHSNEKLFF. CDR3 nucleotide sequence: TGTGCCAGCAACGACCGGGACAGGGGGCTTCATAGTAATGAAAAACTGTTTTTT. This rearrangement joins TRBV5-6 to TRBJ1-4; 12 nucleotides agree with TRBD1. Germline V gives CDR1 SGHDT, CDR2 YYEEEE. V lost 6 bases to trimming and J lost 4 bases; unmatched junction nucleotides: 13. CDR3 length: 18 amino acids.

The V and J genes are TRBV10-3 and TRBJ2-1; the D gene could be TRBD1 or TRBD2 (5 bases each). Trimming took 3 bases from V and 5 from J, leaving 11 bases between them. Germline values: CDR1 ENHRY, CDR2 SYGVKD. The CDR3 contains 14 residues. The CDR3 coding sequence is TGTGCCATCAGTGATTCCGGGGCCGACAATGAGCAGTTCTTC. This translates into CAISDSGADNEQFF.